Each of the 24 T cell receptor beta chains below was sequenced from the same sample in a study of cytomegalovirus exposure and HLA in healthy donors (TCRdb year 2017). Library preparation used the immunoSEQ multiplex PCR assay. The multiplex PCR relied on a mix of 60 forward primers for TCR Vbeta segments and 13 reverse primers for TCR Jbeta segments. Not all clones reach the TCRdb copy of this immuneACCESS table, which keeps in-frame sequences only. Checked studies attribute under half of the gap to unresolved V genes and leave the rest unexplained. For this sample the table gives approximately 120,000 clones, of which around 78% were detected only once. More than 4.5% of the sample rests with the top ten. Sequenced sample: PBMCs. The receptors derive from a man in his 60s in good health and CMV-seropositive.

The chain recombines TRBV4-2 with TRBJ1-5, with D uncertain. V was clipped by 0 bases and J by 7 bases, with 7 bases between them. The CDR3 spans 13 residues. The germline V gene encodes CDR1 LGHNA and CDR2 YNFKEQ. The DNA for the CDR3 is TGTGCCAGCAGCCAAGACTGGCGGCAGCCCCAGCATTTT. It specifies CASSQDWRQPQHF.

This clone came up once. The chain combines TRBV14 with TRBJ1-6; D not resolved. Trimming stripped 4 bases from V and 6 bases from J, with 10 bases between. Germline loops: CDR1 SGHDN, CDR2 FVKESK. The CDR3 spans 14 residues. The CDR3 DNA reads TGTGCCAGCAGCCTCCAGATAGCTAATTCACCCCTCCACTTT. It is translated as CASSLQIANSPLHF.

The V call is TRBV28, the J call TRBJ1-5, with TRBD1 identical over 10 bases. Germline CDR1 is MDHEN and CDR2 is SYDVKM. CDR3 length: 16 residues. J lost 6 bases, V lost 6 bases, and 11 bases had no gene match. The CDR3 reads CASRLRDRGEGQPQHF. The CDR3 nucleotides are TGTGCCAGCAGGCTCCGGGACAGGGGAGAAGGTCAGCCCCAGCATTTT.

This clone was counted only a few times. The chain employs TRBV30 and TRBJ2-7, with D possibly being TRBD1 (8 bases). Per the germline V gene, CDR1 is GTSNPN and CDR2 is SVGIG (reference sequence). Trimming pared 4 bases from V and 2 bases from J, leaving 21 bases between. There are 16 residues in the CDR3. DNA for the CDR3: TGTGCCTGGACCAGGGGGCGGCGGGGACTAACCTACGAGCAGTACTTC. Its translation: CAWTRGRRGLTYEQYF.

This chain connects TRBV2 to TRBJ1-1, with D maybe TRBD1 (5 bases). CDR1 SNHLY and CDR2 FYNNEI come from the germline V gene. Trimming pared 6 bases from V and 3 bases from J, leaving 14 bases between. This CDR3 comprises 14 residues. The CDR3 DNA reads TGTGCCAGCAGGGTTTCAGGGCGGTACACTGAAGCTTTCTTT. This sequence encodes CASRVSGRYTEAFF.

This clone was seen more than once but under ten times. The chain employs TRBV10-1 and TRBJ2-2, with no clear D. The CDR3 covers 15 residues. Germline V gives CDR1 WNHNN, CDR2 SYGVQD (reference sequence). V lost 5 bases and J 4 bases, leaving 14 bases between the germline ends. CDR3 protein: CASSRLPKSTGELFF. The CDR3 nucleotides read TGCGCCAGCAGTCGACTCCCGAAGAGCACCGGGGAGCTGTTTTTT.

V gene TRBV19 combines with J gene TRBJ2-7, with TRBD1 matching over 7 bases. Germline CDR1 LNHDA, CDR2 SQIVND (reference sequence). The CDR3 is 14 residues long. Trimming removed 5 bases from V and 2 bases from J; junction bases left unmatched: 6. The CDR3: CASSWTGTAYEQYF. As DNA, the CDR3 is TGTGCCAGTAGTTGGACCGGGACAGCCTACGAGCAGTACTTC.

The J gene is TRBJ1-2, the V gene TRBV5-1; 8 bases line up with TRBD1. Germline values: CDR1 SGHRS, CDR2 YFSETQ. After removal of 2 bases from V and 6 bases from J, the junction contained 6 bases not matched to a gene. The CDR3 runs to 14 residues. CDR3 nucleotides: TGCGCCAGCAGCTTCGAGGACAGGGTCAATGGCTACACCTTC. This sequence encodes CASSFEDRVNGYTF.

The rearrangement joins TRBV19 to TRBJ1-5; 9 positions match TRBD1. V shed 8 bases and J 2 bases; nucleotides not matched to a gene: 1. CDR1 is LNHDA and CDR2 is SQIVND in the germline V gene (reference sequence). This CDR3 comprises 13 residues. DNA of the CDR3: TGTGCCAGTCGGACAGGGGGCAATCAGCCCCAGCATTTT. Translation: CASRTGGNQPQHF.

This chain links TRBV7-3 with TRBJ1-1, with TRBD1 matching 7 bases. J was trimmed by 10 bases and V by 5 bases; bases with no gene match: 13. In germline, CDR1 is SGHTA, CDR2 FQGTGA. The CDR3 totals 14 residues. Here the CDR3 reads CASSLSGRPGGAFF. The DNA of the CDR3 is TGTGCCAGCAGCCTTTCGGGCAGGCCAGGGGGAGCTTTCTTT.

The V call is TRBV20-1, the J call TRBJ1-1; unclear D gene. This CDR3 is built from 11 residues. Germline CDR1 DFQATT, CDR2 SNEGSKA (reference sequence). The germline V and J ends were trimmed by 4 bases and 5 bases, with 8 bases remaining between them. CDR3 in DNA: TGCAGTGCTACCCCCATGACTGAAGCTTTCTTT. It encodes CSATPMTEAFF.

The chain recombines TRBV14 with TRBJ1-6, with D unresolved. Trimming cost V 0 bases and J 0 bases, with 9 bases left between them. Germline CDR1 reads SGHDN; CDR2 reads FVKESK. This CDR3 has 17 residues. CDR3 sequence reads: CASSQDFLSSYNSPLHF. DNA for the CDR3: TGTGCCAGCAGCCAAGATTTCCTCTCCTCCTATAATTCACCCCTCCACTTT.

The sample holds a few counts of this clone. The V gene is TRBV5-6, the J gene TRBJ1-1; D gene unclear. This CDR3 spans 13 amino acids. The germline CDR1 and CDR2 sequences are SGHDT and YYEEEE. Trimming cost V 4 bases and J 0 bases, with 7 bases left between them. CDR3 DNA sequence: TGTGCCAGCAGCAACACAGTGAACACTGAAGCTTTCTTT. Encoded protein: CASSNTVNTEAFF.

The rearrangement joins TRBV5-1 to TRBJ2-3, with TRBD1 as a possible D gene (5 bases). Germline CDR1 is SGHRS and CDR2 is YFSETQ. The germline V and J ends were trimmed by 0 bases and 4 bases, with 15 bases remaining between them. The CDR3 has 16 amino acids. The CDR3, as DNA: TGCGCCAGCAGCTTGGGTGACAGCCTAGGCGCAGATACGCAGTATTTT. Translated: CASSLGDSLGADTQYF.

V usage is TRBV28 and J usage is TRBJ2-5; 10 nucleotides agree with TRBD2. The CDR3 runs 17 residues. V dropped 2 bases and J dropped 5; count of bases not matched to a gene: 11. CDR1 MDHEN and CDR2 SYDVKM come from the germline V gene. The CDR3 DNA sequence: TGTGCCAGCAGTTTAGCGGAAGCGGGGGGGGCCAGGGAGACCCAGTACTTC. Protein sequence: CASSLAEAGGARETQYF.

The DNA of the CDR3 is TGTGCCAGCAGTAGAGAGGGACAGGGGTACAATGAGCAGTTCTTC. Protein sequence: CASSREGQGYNEQFF. V gene TRBV25-1 combines with J gene TRBJ2-1; 10 bases agree with TRBD1. The trim removed 5 bases at V and 4 bases at J, leaving 5 bases unmatched. Looked up from germline, CDR1 is MGHDK and CDR2 is SYGVNS. This CDR3 spans 15 amino acids. Based on the CDR3 plus reference TRBV25-1 and TRBJ2-1, the full variable domain is EADIYQTPRYLVIGTGKKITLECSQTMGHDKMYWYQQDPGMELHLIHYSYGVNSTEKGDLSSESTVSRIRTEHFPLTLESARPSHTSQYLCASSREGQGYNEQFFGPGTRLTVL.

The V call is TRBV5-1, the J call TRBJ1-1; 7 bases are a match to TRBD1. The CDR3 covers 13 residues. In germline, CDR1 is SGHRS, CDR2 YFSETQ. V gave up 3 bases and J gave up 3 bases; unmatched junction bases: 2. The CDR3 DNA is TGCGCCAGCAGCTCTGACAGGGACACTGAAGCTTTCTTT. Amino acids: CASSSDRDTEAFF. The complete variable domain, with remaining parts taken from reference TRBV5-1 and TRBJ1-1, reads KAGVTQTPRYLIKTRGQQVTLSCSPISGHRSVSWYQQTPGQGLQFLFEYFSETQRNKGNFPGRFSGRQFSNSRSEMNVSTLELGDSALYLCASSSDRDTEAFFGQGTRLTVV.

The CDR3 here is CSVEGSGLSVQYF. The CDR3 nucleotides read TGCAGCGTTGAGGGGTCAGGGCTTTCGGTGCAGTACTTC. The chain has TRBV29-1 and TRBJ2-7, with D perhaps matching TRBD1 (5 bases). The CDR3 is 13 amino acids. CDR1 and CDR2 (germline): SQVTM, ANQGSEA. Trimming removed 3 bases from V and 9 bases from J, with 18 bases in between.

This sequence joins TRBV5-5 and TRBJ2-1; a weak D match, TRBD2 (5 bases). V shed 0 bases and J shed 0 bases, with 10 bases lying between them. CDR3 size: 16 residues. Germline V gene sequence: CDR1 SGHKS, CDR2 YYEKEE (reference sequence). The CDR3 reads CASSLDSVISYNEQFF. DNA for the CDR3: TGTGCCAGCAGCTTGGATAGCGTCATCTCCTACAATGAGCAGTTCTTC.

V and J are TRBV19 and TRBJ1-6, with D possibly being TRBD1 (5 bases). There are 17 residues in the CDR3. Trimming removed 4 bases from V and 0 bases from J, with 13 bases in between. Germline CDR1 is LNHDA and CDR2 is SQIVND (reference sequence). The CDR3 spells CASSTDSWSSYNSPLHF. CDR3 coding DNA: TGTGCCAGTAGTACAGACAGCTGGAGCTCCTATAATTCACCCCTCCACTTT.

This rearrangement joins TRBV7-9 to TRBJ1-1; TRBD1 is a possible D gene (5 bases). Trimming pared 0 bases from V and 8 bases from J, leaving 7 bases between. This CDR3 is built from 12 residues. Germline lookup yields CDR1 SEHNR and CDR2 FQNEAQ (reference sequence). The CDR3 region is CASSLAKGEAFF. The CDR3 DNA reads TGTGCCAGCAGCTTAGCGAAGGGGGAAGCTTTCTTT.

The chain's CDR3 is CASSQQGSQGRTEAFF. The CDR3 DNA reads TGTGCCAGCAGTCAACAGGGGTCTCAGGGTCGAACTGAAGCTTTCTTT. This chain links TRBV27 with TRBJ1-1, with TRBD1 matching 7 bases. CDR1 MNHEY and CDR2 SMNVEV come from the germline V gene (reference sequence). The length of the CDR3 is 16 residues. The V segment lost 5 bases and the J segment 5 bases; nucleotides outside the gene matches: 14.

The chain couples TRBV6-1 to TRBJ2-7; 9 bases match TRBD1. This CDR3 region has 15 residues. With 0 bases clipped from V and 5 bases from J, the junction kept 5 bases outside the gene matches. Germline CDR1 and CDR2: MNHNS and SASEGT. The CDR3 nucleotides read TGTGCCAGCAGTGAAGCCCCGGGACAGGGCAACGAGCAGTACTTC. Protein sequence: CASSEAPGQGNEQYF.

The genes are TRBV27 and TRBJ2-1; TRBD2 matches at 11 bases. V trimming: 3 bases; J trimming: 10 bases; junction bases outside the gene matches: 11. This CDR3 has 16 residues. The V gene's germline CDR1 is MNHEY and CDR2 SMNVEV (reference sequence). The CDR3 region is CASSFASGGPEGEQFF. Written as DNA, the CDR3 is TGTGCCAGCAGTTTCGCTAGCGGGGGGCCTGAGGGGGAGCAGTTCTTC.